This TCR beta chain was identified during a study of T cells in localized non-small cell lung cancer. Notes on the study in general: There was higher T cell clonality in uninvolved adjacent lung than in tumor, and it was highest there.

The data were produced by immunoSEQ multiplex PCR, yet TCRdb's version contains in-frame clones alone and is incomplete. This sample has 11,000 or so clones, with about 84% found just once. Regarding this clone: The antigen remains unidentified.

This TCR was sampled from an older male donor with stage I lung adenocarcinoma. The specimen was peripheral blood, collected before any cancer treatment.

CDR3 loop: CASSSGRNYGYTF. The CDR3 DNA is TGTGCCAGTAGTTCGGGACGGAACTATGGCTACACCTTC. The V and J genes are TRBV19 and TRBJ1-2; possibly TRBD1 for D (5 bases). Germline assignment: CDR1 LNHDA and CDR2 SQIVND (reference sequence). The CDR3 length is 13 residues. V gave up 5 bases and J gave up 2 bases, with 9 bases separating them.